The 21 T cell receptor beta chains given below trace back to one sample, sequenced in a study of radiation and T cells in renal cell carcinoma. Sequenced by immunoSEQ multiplex PCR; TCRdb stores in-frame clones only, minus some. In the table there are more than 20,000 clones, roughly 80% of which are singletons. Time point indicated: baseline pretreatment blood. Sample treatment: 15 Gy SBRT to primary tumor, nephrectomy 4 weeks later. Material: blood, obtained from a patient whose treatment included radiotherapy and nephrectomy. The receptors here all came from a man aged 55 to 69 with renal cell carcinoma.

The chain couples TRBV6-1 to TRBJ1-2; 7 positions agree with TRBD1. CDR3 size: 14 residues. Per germline, CDR1 MNHNS and CDR2 SASEGT. V lost 3 bases to trimming and J lost 1 base; unmatched junction nucleotides: 2. CDR3 sequence: CASSDPGGNYGYTF. The CDR3 region has the DNA TGTGCCAGCAGTGACCCAGGGGGTAACTATGGCTACACCTTC.

The V call is TRBV7-2, the J call TRBJ1-3, with D possibly TRBD1 on 5 matching bases. The CDR3 extends over 16 amino acids. The V end lost 3 bases, the J end lost 0 bases, and 12 bases lay between the germline ends. CDR1 is SGHTA and CDR2 is FQGNSA in the germline V gene. The CDR3 nucleotides read TGTGCCAGCAGCTTCGGGACGGGCATCTCTGGAAACACCATATATTTT. It translates to CASSFGTGISGNTIYF.

The chain links TRBV4-2 to TRBJ1-5; weak D call: TRBD1 (6 bases). V lost 2 bases, J lost 3 bases, and 20 bases lay in between. CDR1 and CDR2 from the germline V gene are LGHNA and YNFKEQ. The CDR3 length is 18 residues. The CDR3 loop is CASSQFEGVDSVNQPQHF. Written as DNA, the CDR3 is TGTGCCAGCAGCCAATTCGAGGGGGTCGACTCGGTCAATCAGCCCCAGCATTTT.

On this clone itself: The same CDR3 can be traced to other DNA sequences in this sample. V is TRBV7-3 and J is TRBJ2-3, with 8 bases that match TRBD2. The CDR3 has 15 amino acids. J gave up 0 bases and V 5 bases, and 4 bases lay outside the gene matches. Germline V gives CDR1 SGHTA, CDR2 FQGTGA. CDR3 amino acids: CASSLLAVSTDTQYF. CDR3 sequence (DNA): TGTGCCAGCAGCCTACTAGCGGTTAGCACAGATACGCAGTATTTT. Full variable domain (rest looked up from reference TRBV7-3 and TRBJ2-3): GAGVSQTPSNKVTEKGKYVELRCDPISGHTALYWYRQSLGQGPEFLIYFQGTGAADDSGLPNDRFFAVRPEGSVSTLKIQRTERGDSAVYLCASSLLAVSTDTQYFGPGTRLTVL.

The chain has TRBV5-6 and TRBJ1-1; D remains ambiguous. V was cut by 1 base and J by 7 bases, with 11 bases left in between. Germline V CDR1 and CDR2: SGHDT, YYEEEE. This CDR3 spans 13 amino acids. CDR3 sequence (DNA): TGTGCCAGCAGCTTGTATTCCGCGTTTGAAGCTTTCTTT. Translating it yields CASSLYSAFEAFF.

CDR3 in amino acids: CASSEFTGNTEAFF. The CDR3 DNA reads as TGTGCCAGCAGTGAATTTACAGGGAACACTGAAGCTTTCTTT. The chain recombines TRBV28 with TRBJ1-1; possibly TRBD1 for D (5 bases). Trimming shortened V by 5 bases and J by 1 base, and 11 bases separated the two germline ends. Germline V gene sequence: CDR1 MDHEN, CDR2 SYDVKM. The CDR3 extends over 14 amino acids.

This chain links TRBV19 with TRBJ2-5, with D uncertain. Germline lookup yields CDR1 LNHDA and CDR2 SQIVND (reference sequence). V was cut by 5 bases and J by 0 bases, with 7 bases left in between. This CDR3 region has 13 residues. The CDR3 coding sequence is TGTGCCAGTAGTCCCCAGAACCAAGAGACCCAGTACTTC. Translated: CASSPQNQETQYF. Full variable domain (missing parts from reference TRBV19 and TRBJ2-5): DGGITQSPKYLFRKEGQNVTLSCEQNLNHDAMYWYRQDPGQGLRLIYYSQIVNDFQKGDIAEGYSVSREKKESFPLTVTSAQKNPTAFYLCASSPQNQETQYFGPGTRLLVL.

This chain joins TRBV14 and TRBJ1-2; 8 bases agree with TRBD1. CDR1 and CDR2 from the germline V gene are SGHDN and FVKESK. This CDR3 comprises 14 residues. Unmatched junction bases numbered 3, after V lost 4 bases and J lost 2 bases. The CDR3, as DNA: TGTGCCAGCAGCCCGTGGACAGGGAACTATGGCTACACCTTC. It encodes CASSPWTGNYGYTF.

The V gene is TRBV18, the J gene TRBJ2-4; 7 bases fit TRBD1. CDR3 length: 14 residues. Per the germline V gene, CDR1 is KGHSH and CDR2 is LQKENI. V was pared by 6 bases and J by 2 bases, with 4 bases of the junction left unmatched. The CDR3 nucleotides read TGTGCCAGCTCCCCGGACAGGCCCAAAAACATTCAGTACTTC. The encoded protein is CASSPDRPKNIQYF. Using reference TRBV18 and TRBJ2-4 for the parts outside the CDR3, the full variable domain is NAGVMQNPRHLVRRRGQEARLRCSPMKGHSHVYWYRQLPEEGLKFMVYLQKENIIDESGMPKERFSAEFPKEGPSILRIQQVVRGDSAAYFCASSPDRPKNIQYFGAGTRLSVL.

CDR3 residues: CASSWGLAGHNEQFF. The DNA of the CDR3 is TGCGCCAGCAGCTGGGGACTAGCGGGACACAATGAGCAGTTCTTC. The chain employs TRBV5-1 and TRBJ2-1, with 13 nucleotides matching TRBD2. V was pared by 3 bases and J by 5 bases, with 2 bases of the junction left unmatched. CDR1 SGHRS and CDR2 YFSETQ come from the germline V gene. This CDR3 contains 15 residues.

The chain recombines TRBV29-1 with TRBJ2-7, with 13 bases aligning to TRBD2. The germline CDR1 and CDR2 sequences are SQVTM and ANQGSEA. The CDR3 length is 15 residues. V dropped 7 bases and J dropped 6; count of bases not matched to a gene: 12. The CDR3 DNA reads as TGCAGCGCCGGACTAGCGGGAGCCCTCTCCGGCGAGCAGTACTTC. Amino acid sequence: CSAGLAGALSGEQYF.

The chain recombines TRBV7-2 with TRBJ1-5; 7 nucleotides align to TRBD1. V shed 5 bases and J 3 bases; nucleotides not matched to a gene: 7. CDR1 is SGHTA, CDR2 FQGNSA, per germline. The CDR3 covers 15 residues. The CDR3 DNA sequence: TGTGCCAGCAGCCCGGGGACAGCTAACAATCAGCCCCAGCATTTT. Translated, it gives CASSPGTANNQPQHF.

The chain joins TRBV27 to TRBJ2-1; D may correspond to TRBD1 or TRBD2 (5 bases each). Trimming removed 4 bases at V and 6 bases at J, with 16 bases between. Germline CDR1 is MNHEY and CDR2 is SMNVEV (reference sequence). The CDR3 has 15 amino acids. In DNA, the CDR3 is TGTGCCAGCAGTTCCCATCCCGTCGGGACCAATGAGCAGTTCTTC. Translation gives CASSSHPVGTNEQFF.

V and J are TRBV29-1 and TRBJ1-2; no reliable D call. From germline, CDR1 is SQVTM and CDR2 ANQGSEA. The CDR3 is 12 residues long. Trimming pared 2 bases from V and 1 base from J, leaving 5 bases between. The CDR3 sequence: CSVETVNYGYTF. CDR3 DNA sequence: TGCAGCGTTGAAACCGTTAACTATGGCTACACCTTC.

The gene calls are TRBV27 and TRBJ1-6; D is uncertain. V was clipped by 0 bases and J by 6 bases, with 6 bases between them. The CDR3 loop spans 14 amino acids. Per the germline V gene, CDR1 is MNHEY and CDR2 is SMNVEV (reference sequence). The CDR3 here is CASSLSQLNSPLHF. For the CDR3, the DNA is TGTGCCAGCAGTTTATCACAGCTTAATTCACCCCTCCACTTT.

This sequence joins TRBV4-3 and TRBJ2-7; TRBD1 is a possible D gene (6 bases). V shed 3 bases and J shed 5 bases, with 17 bases lying between them. The CDR3 extends over 15 amino acids. Germline V gene sequence: CDR1 LGHNA, CDR2 YSLEER. The CDR3 DNA sequence: TGCGCCAGCAGCCAGACCCAGGGGTATGGGGACGAGCAGTACTTC. It encodes CASSQTQGYGDEQYF.

The chain couples TRBV19 to TRBJ2-1, with 10 bases identical to TRBD2. With V trimmed by 3 bases and J by 10 bases, 6 bases remained unmatched. This CDR3 has 14 residues. The germline CDR1 and CDR2 sequences are LNHDA and SQIVND (reference sequence). The CDR3, as DNA: TGTGCCAGTAGTATCCTAGCGGGAGCTTGGGAGCAGTTCTTC. It is translated as CASSILAGAWEQFF.

This clone occurred a few times. The chain is built from TRBV27 and TRBJ1-3; possible D gene TRBD1, 5 bases. Trimming left V 6 bases short and J 0 bases short, with 15 bases between. Germline CDR1 and CDR2: MNHEY and SMNVEV (reference sequence). The CDR3 has 16 amino acids. As DNA, the CDR3 is TGTGCCAGCAGGCCTTCAGGGTCCTACTCTGGAAACACCATATATTTT. It specifies CASRPSGSYSGNTIYF.

V usage is TRBV2 and J usage is TRBJ2-2; D is uncertain. Per germline, CDR1 SNHLY and CDR2 FYNNEI. Between the trimmed V and J ends, which lost 6 bases and 5 bases, there was a span of 7 bases. The CDR3 runs 12 residues. CDR3 coding DNA: TGTGCCAGCAGGTCCCAGACCGGGGAGCTGTTTTTT. As protein: CASRSQTGELFF.

The V and J genes are TRBV18 and TRBJ1-4, with D perhaps matching TRBD1 (6 bases). Germline V gene lookup returns CDR1 KGHSH and CDR2 LQKENI. V lost 6 bases and J lost 8, with 19 bases in between. This CDR3 comprises 15 residues. Written as DNA, the CDR3 is TGTGCCAGCTCTCCAGTCGCAGGGGTTGGAGAAAAACTGTTTTTT. This sequence encodes CASSPVAGVGEKLFF.

This CDR3 reads CASSLAQLIETQYF. In nucleotides, the CDR3 is TGCGCCAGCAGCTTGGCACAGCTCATTGAGACCCAGTACTTC. This chain uses TRBV5-1 with TRBJ2-5; D is uncertain. Germline CDR1 and CDR2: SGHRS and YFSETQ. Trimming cost V 0 bases and J 5 bases, with 11 bases left between them. This CDR3 contains 14 residues. The complete variable domain, with remaining parts taken from reference TRBV5-1 and TRBJ2-5, reads KAGVTQTPRYLIKTRGQQVTLSCSPISGHRSVSWYQQTPGQGLQFLFEYFSETQRNKGNFPGRFSGRQFSNSRSEMNVSTLELGDSALYLCASSLAQLIETQYFGPGTRLLVL.